This record covers a single T cell receptor beta chain. A second PCR, run for roughly 7 to 12 cycles, used a sample-barcoded 5' primer plus a J-beta primer mix. TCRdb processed the 5' RACE reads anew with MiXCR; each CDR3 protein has one entry. The table has roughly 1,500,000 distinct CDR3 sequences, roughly 30% seen once. From germline, CDR1 is SGHVS and CDR2 FQNEAQ. V dropped 3 bases and J dropped 5 bases, with 20 bases sitting between them. The CDR3 runs 16 residues. The sample originates from a study of blood T cells in healthy people across ages. Sequencing was done on a sample of blood. The receptor's source is a woman in her 30s in good health. This chain connects TRBV7-8 to TRBJ2-7; possibly TRBD2 for D (5 bases). In DNA form, the CDR3 reads TGTGCCAGCAGCTTCCTTGATGTAGGTGAAGCGGACGAGCAGTACTTC. This sequence encodes CASSFLDVGEADEQYF. The full variable domain, completed using reference TRBV7-8 and TRBJ2-7, is GAGVSQSPRYKVAKRGQDVALRCDPISGHVSLFWYQQALGQGPEFLTYFQNEAQLDKSGLPSDRFFAERPEGSVSTLKIQRTQQEDSAVYLCASSFLDVGEADEQYFGPGTRLTVT.